The clone carrying this TCR beta chain was found a few times. Its specificity is not known. This CDR3 has 18 residues. V was pared by 0 bases and J by 0 bases, with 15 bases between. Germline loops: CDR1 SGHNT, CDR2 YENEEA. This entry belongs to a study of CD8+ T cells in alopecia areata. Overall study: Each day, treated patients took oral tofacitinib twice, at 5 to 10 mg per dose.

TCR sequencing used cDNA made by reverse transcription of extracted RNA. The assay was immunoSEQ multiplex PCR, and TCRdb's table has in-frame clones only and misses some. The sample includes 5,500 to 6,000 clones, about 60% of them seen just once. Patients with alopecia areata provided lesional scalp punch biopsies as well as peripheral blood. Study-level results: Sequencing of scalp samples also includes resident alphabeta T cells from normal skin. Researchers report lesional scalp, most notably alopecia totalis/universalis, outstripped normal scalp in clonality.

The TCR comes from a human donor with alopecia areata. The V gene is TRBV11-3, the J gene TRBJ2-1, with D possibly being TRBD1 or TRBD2 (6 bases each). Sequences were obtained from skin. CDR3 protein: CASSLDHGGTSSYNEQFF. The CDR3 coding sequence is TGTGCCAGCAGCTTAGATCACGGGGGCACCAGCTCCTACAATGAGCAGTTCTTC.